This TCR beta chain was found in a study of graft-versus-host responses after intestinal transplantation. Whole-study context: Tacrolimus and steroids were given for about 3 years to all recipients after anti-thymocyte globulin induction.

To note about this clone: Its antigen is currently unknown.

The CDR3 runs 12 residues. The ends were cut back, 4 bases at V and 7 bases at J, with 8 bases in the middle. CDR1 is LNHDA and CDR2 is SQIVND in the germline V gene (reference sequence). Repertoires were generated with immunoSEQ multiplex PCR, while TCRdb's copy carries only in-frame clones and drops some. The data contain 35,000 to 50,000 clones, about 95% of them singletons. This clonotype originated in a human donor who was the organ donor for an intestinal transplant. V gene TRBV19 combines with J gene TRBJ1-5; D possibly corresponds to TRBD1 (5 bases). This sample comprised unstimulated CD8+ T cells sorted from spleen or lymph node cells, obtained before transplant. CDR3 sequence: CASSTGLQPQHF. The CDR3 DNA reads TGTGCCAGTAGTACAGGGTTACAGCCCCAGCATTTT.